This entry features one TCR beta chain sequence. This entry is derived from a study of blood T cells in healthy people across ages. Primers used in a second PCR of about 6 to 11 cycles were a sample-barcoded 5' primer and a J-beta primer mix. A single record per CDR3 protein comes from TCRdb applying MiXCR to the 5' RACE reads. The sample holds about 900,000 distinct CDR3 sequences, roughly 60% seen once. Sequencing was done on a sample of blood. The sequence was collected from a young man in good health.

The CDR3 nucleotides are TGTGCCAGCAGTACCCGACCCCTTCACAATGAGCAGTTCTTC. Residues: CASSTRPLHNEQFF. The chain carries TRBV28 and TRBJ2-1; unclear D gene. V was pared by 5 bases and J by 5 bases, with 13 bases between. The V gene's germline CDR1 is MDHEN and CDR2 SYDVKM. The CDR3 sequence is 14 residues long. The whole variable domain, remainder taken from reference TRBV28 and TRBJ2-1, is DVKVTQSSRYLVKRTGEKVFLECVQDMDHENMFWYRQDPGLGLRLIYFSYDVKMKEKGDIPEGYSVSREKKERFSLILESASTNQTSMYLCASSTRPLHNEQFFGPGTRLTVL.